These 15 T cell receptor beta chains were sequenced from one sample in a study of cytomegalovirus exposure and HLA in healthy donors. The PCR ran on 60 Vbeta and 13 Jbeta primers. The data were produced by immunoSEQ multiplex PCR, yet TCRdb's version contains in-frame clones alone and is incomplete. The sample lists approximately 140,000 clones, around 75% occurring once. The sequenced sample consisted of PBMCs. The receptors shown here come from a woman younger than 35 in good health and CMV-seronegative.

The gene calls are TRBV6-5 and TRBJ1-2, with D tentatively TRBD1 (5 bases). In germline, CDR1 is MNHEY, CDR2 SVGAGI. The CDR3 covers 15 residues. V lost 0 bases and J 8 bases, leaving 16 bases between the germline ends. Here the CDR3 reads CASSYSDTAGEGYTF. CDR3 in DNA: TGTGCCAGCAGTTACTCGGACACAGCGGGCGAAGGCTACACCTTC.

This clone has only a few counts. The rearrangement links TRBV4-1 to TRBJ1-3; D not certain. CDR1 and CDR2 (germline): MGHRA, YSYEKL. V lost 3 bases, J lost 3 bases, and 9 bases lay in between. This CDR3 is built from 14 residues. The CDR3 sequence is CASSHPGSGNTIYF. Written as DNA, the CDR3 is TGCGCCAGCAGCCACCCCGGGAGTGGAAACACCATATATTTT.

The chain combines TRBV9 with TRBJ2-7; D possibly corresponds to TRBD2 (5 bases). The CDR3 contains 14 residues. V dropped 4 bases and J dropped 3 bases, with 14 bases sitting between them. CDR1 and CDR2 (germline): SGDLS, YYNGEE. This CDR3 reads CASSPRAANYEQYF. Here the CDR3 DNA reads TGTGCCAGCAGCCCTAGAGCGGCGAACTACGAGCAGTACTTC. The full variable domain, its missing parts supplied by reference TRBV9 and TRBJ2-7, is DSGVTQTPKHLITATGQRVTLRCSPRSGDLSVYWYQQSLDQGLQFLIQYYNGEERAKGNILERFSAQQFPDLHSELNLSSLELGDSALYFCASSPRAANYEQYFGPGTRLTVT.

J is TRBJ1-6 and V is TRBV27; tentative D call: TRBD1 (6 bases). V lost 6 bases, J lost 7 bases, and 22 bases lay in between. CDR1 MNHEY and CDR2 SMNVEV come from the germline V gene (reference sequence). This CDR3 is built from 17 residues. The CDR3 reads CASSPFRTASGNSPLHF. Here the CDR3 DNA reads TGTGCCAGCAGCCCCTTTAGGACAGCCTCAGGGAATTCACCCCTCCACTTT.

The V call is TRBV28, the J call TRBJ2-3, with 9 bases that match TRBD1. This CDR3 is 16 amino acids long. J lost 3 bases, V lost 6 bases, and 10 bases had no gene match. Germline CDR1 is MDHEN and CDR2 is SYDVKM. The CDR3 DNA reads as TGTGCCAGCAGCCCCAGCACAGGGGGCCGGACAGATACGCAGTATTTT. As protein: CASSPSTGGRTDTQYF.

The CDR3 is CASSLRSSNTEAFF. The CDR3 coding sequence is TGTGCCAGCAGCCTCCGGTCATCGAACACTGAAGCTTTCTTT. The chain links TRBV9 to TRBJ1-1; D uncertain. Trimming pared 4 bases from V and 1 base from J, leaving 11 bases between. CDR1 and CDR2 (germline): SGDLS, YYNGEE. This CDR3 has 14 residues. Drawing the rest from reference TRBV9 and TRBJ1-1, the complete variable domain is DSGVTQTPKHLITATGQRVTLRCSPRSGDLSVYWYQQSLDQGLQFLIQYYNGEERAKGNILERFSAQQFPDLHSELNLSSLELGDSALYFCASSLRSSNTEAFFGQGTRLTVV.

The V and J genes are TRBV4-2 and TRBJ2-3; 12 bases fit TRBD2. The CDR3 sequence is 16 residues long. J was trimmed by 4 bases and V by 1 base; bases with no gene match: 3. Germline V gene data show CDR1 as LGHNA and CDR2 as YNFKEQ. In DNA, the CDR3 is TGTGCCAGCAGCCAAGCTAGCGGGGGGGGGCCAGATACGCAGTATTTT. It translates to CASSQASGGGPDTQYF.

In this sample, this clone turned up a few times. The chain employs TRBV7-2 and TRBJ1-2; 7 bases fit TRBD1. There are 13 residues in the CDR3. The ends lost 7 bases at V and 6 bases at J; junction bases unmatched: 8. CDR1 and CDR2 from the germline V gene are SGHTA and FQGNSA. CDR3 nucleotides: TGTGCCAGCACCCGCATTCAGGGGGATGGCTACACCTTC. Protein product: CASTRIQGDGYTF.

This chain connects TRBV4-2 to TRBJ2-5; 7 bases match TRBD1. The J call may be mistaken, given a closer DNA end match to TRBJ2-7. This CDR3 spans 15 amino acids. The germline gives CDR1 LGHNA, CDR2 YNFKEQ. The CDR3 nucleotides are TGTGCCAGCAGCCACACTGGGGACAGCACCTACGAGCAGTACTTC. Translated: CASSHTGDSTYEQYF.

This clone was found once. This chain connects TRBV6-6 to TRBJ2-1; 7 nucleotides match TRBD2. The CDR3 is made up of 14 amino acids. Trimming cost V 7 bases and J 9 bases; bases outside gene matches: 12. Germline CDR1 reads MNHNY; CDR2 reads SVGAGI (reference sequence). The CDR3 reads CASKVGGTYGEQFF. The CDR3 nucleotides are TGTGCCAGCAAAGTCGGGGGGACGTACGGTGAGCAGTTCTTC.

The V and J genes are TRBV19 and TRBJ1-1, with a weak D call TRBD1 (6 bases). Germline V gene lookup returns CDR1 LNHDA and CDR2 SQIVND (reference sequence). This CDR3 contains 13 residues. Deletions cut 4 bases from V and 1 base from J, with 7 bases between. CDR3 loop: CASSRTANTEAFF. CDR3 sequence (DNA): TGTGCCAGTAGTAGGACAGCGAACACTGAAGCTTTCTTT.

This clone was counted between two and nine times. The J gene is TRBJ1-2, the V gene TRBV11-2, with D maybe TRBD1 (6 bases). This CDR3 region has 12 residues. The V gene's germline CDR1 is SGHAT and CDR2 FQNNGV. Trimming removed 5 bases from V and 5 bases from J, with 9 bases in between. The CDR3: CASSMTGYGYTF. The CDR3 DNA is TGTGCCAGCAGCATGACAGGTTATGGCTACACCTTC.

V is TRBV12-5 and J is TRBJ2-5, with 8 nucleotides matching TRBD1. V was pared by 7 bases and J by 4 bases, with 2 bases of the junction left unmatched. The V gene's germline CDR1 is LGHNT and CDR2 FRNRAP. The CDR3 runs 12 residues. In DNA, the CDR3 is TGTGCTAGTGCCGGACAGGGAGAGACCCAGTACTTC. Translating gives CASAGQGETQYF.

The genes are TRBV9 and TRBJ2-5; 13 nucleotides line up with TRBD2. J lost 2 bases, V lost 0 bases, and 7 bases had no gene match. The CDR3 has 18 amino acids. Germline CDR1 and CDR2: SGDLS and YYNGEE. The CDR3 region is CASSVAGTSGTIQETQYF. CDR3 nucleotide sequence: TGTGCCAGCAGCGTAGCTGGGACTAGCGGGACCATACAAGAGACCCAGTACTTC.

This clone was counted a single time. The rearrangement joins TRBV7-9 to TRBJ2-2, with 8 bases identical to TRBD2. Germline CDR1 and CDR2: SEHNR and FQNEAQ (reference sequence). CDR3 length: 15 residues. The V segment lost 4 bases and the J segment 4 bases; nucleotides outside the gene matches: 5. CDR3 DNA: TGTGCCAGCAGCTCACCCCGGGGGGGCACCGGGGAGCTGTTTTTT. It encodes CASSSPRGGTGELFF.